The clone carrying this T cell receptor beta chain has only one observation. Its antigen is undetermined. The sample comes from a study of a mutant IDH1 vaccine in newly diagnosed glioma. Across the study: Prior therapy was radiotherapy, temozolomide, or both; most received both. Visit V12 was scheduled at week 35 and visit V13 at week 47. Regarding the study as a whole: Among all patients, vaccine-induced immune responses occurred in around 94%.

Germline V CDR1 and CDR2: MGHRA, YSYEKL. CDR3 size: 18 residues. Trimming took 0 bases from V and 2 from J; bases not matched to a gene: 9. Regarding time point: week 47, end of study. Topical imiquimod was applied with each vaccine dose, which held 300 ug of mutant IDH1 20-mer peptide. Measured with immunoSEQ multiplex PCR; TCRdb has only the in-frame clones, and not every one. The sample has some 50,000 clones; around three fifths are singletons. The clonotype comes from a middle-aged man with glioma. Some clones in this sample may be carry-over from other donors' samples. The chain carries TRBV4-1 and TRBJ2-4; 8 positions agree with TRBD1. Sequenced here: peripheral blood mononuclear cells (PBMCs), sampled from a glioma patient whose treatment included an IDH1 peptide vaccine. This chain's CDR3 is CASSQDWRQGAPKNIQYF. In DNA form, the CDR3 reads TGCGCCAGCAGCCAAGATTGGCGCCAGGGGGCTCCCAAAAACATTCAGTACTTC.